The sequence of this T cell receptor (beta chain) was determined in a study of blood T cell repertoires in COVID-19. Overall study context: The study drew acute and convalescent COVID-19 samples from the United States, Italy and Spain. T cells, B-cell-depleted T cells, or PBMCs provided the cDNA or gDNA that served as material.

This clone has just a few counts. Authors' analysis steps: Scientists estimated how many nucleated cells there were by amplifying reference gene primers. Produced via immunoSEQ multiplex PCR; TCRdb's table is partial and in-frame only. V and J calls and clone size are those listed in that table; D and trimming were worked out from the DNA. The sample yields 150,000 to 200,000 clones, around four fifths seen once. Germline CDR1 is SNHLY and CDR2 is FYNNEI. This CDR3 contains 15 residues. V was clipped by 7 bases and J by 5 bases, with 20 bases between them. The rearrangement uses TRBV2 and TRBJ1-1; D possibly corresponds to TRBD1 (6 bases). The sample taken for sequencing was peripheral blood. This TCR was sampled from a man in his 70s with active or convalescent COVID-19. The DNA for the CDR3 is TGTGCCAGCACCGAACGGGGGGCTGAGGGGACTGAAGCTTTCTTT. Translating gives CASTERGAEGTEAFF.